The rows below give T cell receptor beta chains drawn from one sample of a study of OX40 agonist ivuxolimab in advanced cancers. The repertoire was sequenced with immunoSEQ multiplex PCR; TCRdb's copy has only in-frame clones and lacks some. Among 55,000 to 70,000 clones listed, just under 85% were seen once. The sample here was CD4+ or CD8+ T cells sorted from blood, taken in a trial of the OX40 agonist ivuxolimab. The receptors stem from an adult with an advanced solid tumor such as melanoma, head and neck, liver or kidney cancer. CDR3s include the opening cysteine and the closing phenylalanine or tryptophan. The order of the fields is V gene, J gene, D gene, clone size, CDR3 DNA, CDR3 protein. D genes are given only for firm matches. Some rows mark clone size as missing; the rest say once, few, many or name a class of expanded clone.

TRBV7-2	TRBJ2-1	-	-	TGTGCCAGCAGCTTGGGGCAGGGGAACAATGAGCAGTTCTTC	CASSLGQGNNEQFF
TRBV11-2	TRBJ2-7	-	once	TGTGCCAGCAGCTTATTCAGAGGGGGCTACGAGCAGTACTTC	CASSLFRGGYEQYF
TRBV28	TRBJ1-5	-	-	TGTGCCAGCAGGGGAGACTTAGGCAATCAGCCCCAGCATTTT	CASRGDLGNQPQHF
TRBV7-2	TRBJ2-3	-	-	TGTGCCAGCAGCCCTTTTCCTCGGAGCACAGATACGCAGTATTTT	CASSPFPRSTDTQYF
TRBV29-1	TRBJ1-4	TRBD1	-	TGCAGCGCACTACAGGGGGCGCAGGAAAAACTGTTTTTT	CSALQGAQEKLFF
TRBV28	TRBJ1-5	-	-	TGTGCCAGCACATTCGGACAGAGCAATCAGCCCCAGCATTTT	CASTFGQSNQPQHF
TRBV7-3	TRBJ2-3	-	once	TGTGCCAGCAGCTTAACGGGGGCGGGAGTAAGGACGCAGTATTTT	CASSLTGAGVRTQYF
TRBV14	TRBJ2-1	TRBD2	-	TGTGCCAGCAGCCAAGATTTCCAGCGGGAGACGAACAATGAGCAGTTCTTC	CASSQDFQRETNNEQFF
TRBV9	TRBJ2-6	-	-	TGTGCCAGCAGCCCCGGCAGGGACTCTGGGGCCAACGTCCTGACTTTC	CASSPGRDSGANVLTF
TRBV2	TRBJ2-1	TRBD2	-	TGTGCCAGCAGTGCGGGACTATTGATACATGAGCAGTTCTTC	CASSAGLLIHEQFF
TRBV7-9	TRBJ2-1	TRBD2	-	TGTGCCAGCAGCCCCGACCCTCTAGCGGCGGGGTGGCAGTTCTTC	CASSPDPLAAGWQFF
TRBV30	TRBJ1-4	-	-	TGTGCCTGGACCGGGACATTAGGGGAAAAACTGTTTTTT	CAWTGTLGEKLFF
TRBV19	TRBJ2-2	-	-	TGTGCCAGTATAAGTCGCGACCTTGGGAACACCGGGGAGCTGTTTTTT	CASISRDLGNTGELFF
TRBV5-6	TRBJ1-4	-	-	TGTGCCAGCAGCGGGACATCAAGTGAAAAACTGTTTTTT	CASSGTSSEKLFF
TRBV7-9	TRBJ2-7	-	-	TGTGCCAGCAGCTCCGGGACTGACATCTCCTACGAGCAGTACTTC	CASSSGTDISYEQYF
TRBV18	TRBJ2-3	-	once	TGTGCCAGCTCAGTCAGGCGGACAGATACGCAGTATTTT	CASSVRRTDTQYF
TRBV5-1	TRBJ2-2	-	-	TGCGCCAGCAGCGCGGGACGGGACACGTTCAACACCGGGGAGCTGTTTTTT	CASSAGRDTFNTGELFF
TRBV9	TRBJ2-1	-	few	TGTGCCAGCAGCCCCCAACGGGGCAATGAGCAGTTCTTC	CASSPQRGNEQFF
TRBV30	TRBJ2-5	TRBD1	-	TGTGCCTGGGACCCGCAGGGGGCTGGAGAGACCCAGTACTTC	CAWDPQGAGETQYF
TRBV12-5	TRBJ2-3	TRBD2	-	TGTGCTAGTGGTTTCCAAGCGGGAGAAGGGACAGATACGCAGTATTTT	CASGFQAGEGTDTQYF
TRBV18	TRBJ2-7	-	-	TGTGCCAGCTCACCACGCGACAGGACCCTCTCCTACGAGCAGTACTTC	CASSPRDRTLSYEQYF
TRBV9	TRBJ2-1	-	once	TGTGCCAGCGCGCCCCGTTCAGGCTCCTACAATGAGCAGTTCTTC	CASAPRSGSYNEQFF